Shown below are 15 T cell receptor beta chains from a single sample sequenced in a study of T cell responses to AZD1222 COVID-19 vaccine. Produced via immunoSEQ multiplex PCR; TCRdb's table is partial and in-frame only. The table records some 150,000 clones, approximately 89% of them present only once. Sequences were derived from peripheral blood, sampled on day 0 of AZD1222 vaccination. Receptor source: an adult in good health.

This sequence joins TRBV5-1 and TRBJ2-3, with 13 bases that match TRBD2. Per the germline V gene, CDR1 is SGHRS and CDR2 is YFSETQ. The CDR3 sequence is 18 residues long. The trim removed 4 bases at V and 6 bases at J, leaving 14 bases unmatched. CDR3 sequence reads: CASSEGLAGRSLGDTQYF. For the CDR3, the DNA is TGCGCCAGCAGCGAGGGACTAGCGGGAAGGTCCCTGGGGGATACGCAGTATTTT.

The rearrangement joins TRBV18 to TRBJ2-4; 7 nucleotides agree with TRBD1. CDR1 KGHSH and CDR2 LQKENI come from the germline V gene. J was trimmed by 7 bases and V by 0 bases; bases with no gene match: 3. The CDR3 has 14 residues. In DNA form, the CDR3 reads TGTGCCAGCTCACCACCTACAGGGGTGAACATTCAGTACTTC. Amino acid sequence: CASSPPTGVNIQYF.

The chain has TRBV11-2 and TRBJ1-1; D ambiguous. Deletions cut 2 bases from V and 1 base from J, with 11 bases between. The CDR3 totals 15 residues. CDR1 is SGHAT and CDR2 is FQNNGV in the germline V gene. In DNA, the CDR3 is TGTGCCAGCAGCTTACGGTCGATCGGGAACACTGAAGCTTTCTTT. This sequence encodes CASSLRSIGNTEAFF.

The chain uses TRBV19 and TRBJ2-7; TRBD2 agrees at 9 bases. Germline trimming cut 3 bases from V and 5 bases from J; bases unmatched to any gene: 17. Germline CDR1 LNHDA, CDR2 SQIVND (reference sequence). This CDR3 spans 18 amino acids. This CDR3 is CASSIPKLSGSPFHEQYF. DNA for the CDR3: TGTGCCAGTAGTATCCCGAAACTTAGCGGGAGTCCGTTCCACGAGCAGTACTTC. Full variable domain (remainder filled in from reference TRBV19 and TRBJ2-7): DGGITQSPKYLFRKEGQNVTLSCEQNLNHDAMYWYRQDPGQGLRLIYYSQIVNDFQKGDIAEGYSVSREKKESFPLTVTSAQKNPTAFYLCASSIPKLSGSPFHEQYFGPGTRLTVT.

The chain recombines TRBV19 with TRBJ2-4; 8 bases are a match to TRBD2. CDR1 is LNHDA and CDR2 is SQIVND in the germline V gene (reference sequence). This CDR3 is 13 amino acids long. Trimming at V came to 6 bases and at J to 15 bases, leaving 13 bases not matched to a gene. CDR3 region: CASSRGTRGDPYF. For the CDR3, the DNA is TGTGCCAGTAGCCGCGGGACTAGAGGGGATCCGTACTTC.

The rearrangement uses TRBV7-9 and TRBJ2-1; TRBD2 matches at 10 bases. The J segment lost 4 bases and the V segment lost 3 bases, leaving 0 bases of the junction unmatched. In germline, CDR1 is SEHNR, CDR2 FQNEAQ (reference sequence). The length of the CDR3 is 14 residues. In nucleotides, the CDR3 is TGTGCCAGCAGCTTGGGACTAGCGTACAATGAGCAGTTCTTC. Encoded protein: CASSLGLAYNEQFF.

The chain combines TRBV27 with TRBJ1-1; D remains unclear. Germline V gives CDR1 MNHEY, CDR2 SMNVEV (reference sequence). The CDR3 extends over 17 amino acids. V was trimmed by 5 bases and J by 0 bases, leaving 19 bases between them. The CDR3 sequence is CASSLRTLGRMNTEAFF. The CDR3 bases are TGTGCCAGCAGTCTACGGACCCTAGGGAGAATGAACACTGAAGCTTTCTTT.

The V call is TRBV5-4, the J call TRBJ1-6; D unresolved. Trimming removed 0 bases from V and 7 bases from J, with 11 bases in between. The CDR3 runs 15 residues. Germline CDR1 SGHNT, CDR2 YYREEE (reference sequence). The CDR3 loop is CASSLGAGKNSPLHF. CDR3 DNA: TGTGCCAGCAGCTTGGGGGCAGGAAAAAATTCACCCCTCCACTTT.

J is TRBJ2-4 and V is TRBV19; D is undetermined. The germline gives CDR1 LNHDA, CDR2 SQIVND (reference sequence). V was trimmed by 5 bases and J by 8 bases, leaving 13 bases between them. The CDR3 covers 13 residues. This chain's CDR3 is CASSAAGVDIQYF. CDR3 in DNA: TGTGCCAGTAGTGCTGCTGGGGTTGACATTCAGTACTTC.

J is TRBJ1-6 and V is TRBV2; D is ambiguous. The V end was cut by 7 bases, the J end by 0 bases, with 10 bases between. Germline assignment: CDR1 SNHLY and CDR2 FYNNEI. CDR3 length: 15 amino acids. CDR3 in DNA: TGTGCCAGCACCCTACAGAGCTCCTATAATTCACCCCTCCACTTT. It specifies CASTLQSSYNSPLHF.

This chain joins TRBV2 and TRBJ2-1; D may be TRBD2 (6 bases). Germline lookup yields CDR1 SNHLY and CDR2 FYNNEI. The V and J ends lost 6 bases and 8 bases respectively, with 20 bases between them. The CDR3 length is 15 residues. CDR3: CASRLWRAVSDEQFF. The CDR3 DNA sequence: TGTGCCAGCAGGTTGTGGAGGGCCGTGAGCGATGAGCAGTTCTTC. Full variable domain (rest looked up from reference TRBV2 and TRBJ2-1): EPEVTQTPSHQVTQMGQEVILRCVPISNHLYFYWYRQILGQKVEFLVSFYNNEISEKSEIFDDQFSVERPDGSNFTLKIRSTKLEDSAMYFCASRLWRAVSDEQFFGPGTRLTVL.

V usage is TRBV6-1 and J usage is TRBJ2-7; perhaps D is TRBD1 or TRBD2 (7 bases each). The CDR3 covers 17 residues. The ends were cut back, 2 bases at V and 7 bases at J, with 24 bases in the middle. Per germline, CDR1 MNHNS and CDR2 SASEGT. The DNA for the CDR3 is TGTGCCAGCAGTGAATACAGGGGCGTTCTGTCGGGGGGTGAGCAGTACTTC. It yields the protein CASSEYRGVLSGGEQYF.

The chain has TRBV28 and TRBJ2-1; 9 nucleotides line up with TRBD2. With 5 bases clipped from V and 5 bases from J, the junction kept 16 bases outside the gene matches. The V gene's germline CDR1 is MDHEN and CDR2 SYDVKM. The CDR3 extends over 18 amino acids. The CDR3 protein is CASSLPRGSGSSNNEQFF. The DNA for the CDR3 is TGTGCCAGCAGTCTTCCCCGTGGTAGCGGGAGCTCTAACAATGAGCAGTTCTTC. The full variable domain, rest sourced from reference TRBV28 and TRBJ2-1, is DVKVTQSSRYLVKRTGEKVFLECVQDMDHENMFWYRQDPGLGLRLIYFSYDVKMKEKGDIPEGYSVSREKKERFSLILESASTNQTSMYLCASSLPRGSGSSNNEQFFGPGTRLTVL.

This rearrangement joins TRBV30 to TRBJ2-3; 9 nucleotides agree with TRBD2. Looked up from germline, CDR1 is GTSNPN and CDR2 is SVGIG (reference sequence). The J segment lost 6 bases and the V segment lost 2 bases, leaving 3 bases of the junction unmatched. The CDR3 totals 13 residues. The CDR3 coding sequence is TGTGCCTGGAGTCCCGGACTAGCGGATACGCAGTATTTT. Translation gives CAWSPGLADTQYF.

This sequence joins TRBV28 and TRBJ1-5; D is unclear. CDR3 length equals 14 residues. Trimming pared 5 bases from V and 3 bases from J, leaving 11 bases between. Looked up from germline, CDR1 is MDHEN and CDR2 is SYDVKM. The CDR3 sequence: CASSPRTFNQPQHF. The CDR3, as DNA: TGTGCCAGCAGTCCCAGGACGTTCAATCAGCCCCAGCATTTT.